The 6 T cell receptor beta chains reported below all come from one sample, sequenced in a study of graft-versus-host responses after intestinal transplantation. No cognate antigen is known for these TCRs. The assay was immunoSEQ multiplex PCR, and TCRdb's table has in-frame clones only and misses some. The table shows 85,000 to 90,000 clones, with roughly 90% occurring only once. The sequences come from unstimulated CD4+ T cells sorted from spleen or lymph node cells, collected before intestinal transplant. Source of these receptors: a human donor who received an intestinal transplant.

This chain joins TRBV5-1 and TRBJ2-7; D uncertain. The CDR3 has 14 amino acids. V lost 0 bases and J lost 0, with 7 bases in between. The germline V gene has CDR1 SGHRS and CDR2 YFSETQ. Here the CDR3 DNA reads TGCGCCAGCAGCTTGGTGCTGAGCTCCTACGAGCAGTACTTC. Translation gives CASSLVLSSYEQYF. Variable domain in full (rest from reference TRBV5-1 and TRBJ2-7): KAGVTQTPRYLIKTRGQQVTLSCSPISGHRSVSWYQQTPGQGLQFLFEYFSETQRNKGNFPGRFSGRQFSNSRSEMNVSTLELGDSALYLCASSLVLSSYEQYFGPGTRLTVT.

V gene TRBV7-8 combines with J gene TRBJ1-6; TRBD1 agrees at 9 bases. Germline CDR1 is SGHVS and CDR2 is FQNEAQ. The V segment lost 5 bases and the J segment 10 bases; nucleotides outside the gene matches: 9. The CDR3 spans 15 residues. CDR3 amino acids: CASSQETGGGSPLHF. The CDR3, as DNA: TGTGCCAGCAGCCAAGAGACAGGGGGTGGCTCACCCCTCCACTTT. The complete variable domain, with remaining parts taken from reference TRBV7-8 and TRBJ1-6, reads GAGVSQSPRYKVAKRGQDVALRCDPISGHVSLFWYQQALGQGPEFLTYFQNEAQLDKSGLPSDRFFAERPEGSVSTLKIQRTQQEDSAVYLCASSQETGGGSPLHFGNGTRLTVT.

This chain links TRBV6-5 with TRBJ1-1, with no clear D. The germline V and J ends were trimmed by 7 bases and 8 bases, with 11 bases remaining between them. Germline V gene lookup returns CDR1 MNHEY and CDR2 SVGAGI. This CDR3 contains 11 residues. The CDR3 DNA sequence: TGTGCCAGCAAAGGTCGGGTAGAAGCTTTCTTT. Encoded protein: CASKGRVEAFF.

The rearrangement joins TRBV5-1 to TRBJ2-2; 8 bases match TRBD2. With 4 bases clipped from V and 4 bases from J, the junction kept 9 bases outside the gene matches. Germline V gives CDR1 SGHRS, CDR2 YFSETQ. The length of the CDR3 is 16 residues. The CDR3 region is CASSPRGGVGTGELFF. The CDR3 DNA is TGCGCCAGCAGCCCCCGGGGGGGGGTCGGCACCGGGGAGCTGTTTTTT.

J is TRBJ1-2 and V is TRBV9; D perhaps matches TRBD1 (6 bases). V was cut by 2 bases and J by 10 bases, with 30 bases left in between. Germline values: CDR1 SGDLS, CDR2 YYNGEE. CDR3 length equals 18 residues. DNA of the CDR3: TGTGCCAGCAGCGTTAGCCCTAGGGACATTTTGGGGGAAGTCGACTACACCTTC. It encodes CASSVSPRDILGEVDYTF.

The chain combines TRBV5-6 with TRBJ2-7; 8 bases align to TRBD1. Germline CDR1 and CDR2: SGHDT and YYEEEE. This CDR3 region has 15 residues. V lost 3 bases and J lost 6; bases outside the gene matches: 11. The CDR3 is CASSSPGQVFGEQYF. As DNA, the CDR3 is TGTGCCAGCAGCTCTCCGGGACAGGTGTTCGGCGAGCAGTACTTC.